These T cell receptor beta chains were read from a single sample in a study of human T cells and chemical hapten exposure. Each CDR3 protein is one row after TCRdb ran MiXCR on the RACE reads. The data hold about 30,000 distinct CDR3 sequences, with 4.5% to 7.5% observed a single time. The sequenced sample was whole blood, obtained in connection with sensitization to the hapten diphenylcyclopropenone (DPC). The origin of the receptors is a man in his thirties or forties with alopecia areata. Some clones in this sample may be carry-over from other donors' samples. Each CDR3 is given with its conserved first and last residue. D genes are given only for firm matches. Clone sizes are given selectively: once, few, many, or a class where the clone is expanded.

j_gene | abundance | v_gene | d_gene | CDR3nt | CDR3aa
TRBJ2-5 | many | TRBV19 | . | TGTGCCAGTAGTGCCACAGGGTTCCCAGAGACCCAGTACTTC | CASSATGFPETQYF
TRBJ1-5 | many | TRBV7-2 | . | TGTGCCAGCAACCGGGACGGAGGGAATCAGCCCCAGCATTTT | CASNRDGGNQPQHF
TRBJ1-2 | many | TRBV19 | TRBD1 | TGTGCCAGTAGTAACTCGGACAGGGGACGCGGCTACACCTTC | CASSNSDRGRGYTF
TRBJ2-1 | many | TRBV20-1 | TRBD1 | TGCAGTGCTAGAGATTTGGACAGGGTAGTGACGAATGAGCAGTTCTTC | CSARDLDRVVTNEQFF
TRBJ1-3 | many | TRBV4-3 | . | TGCGCCAGCAGCCAAGATAGCATCCTCTCTGGAAACACCATATATTTT | CASSQDSILSGNTIYF
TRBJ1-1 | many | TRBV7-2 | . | TGTGCCAGCAGCTTAGGCCCACACGCGACTGAAGCTTTCTTT | CASSLGPHATEAFF
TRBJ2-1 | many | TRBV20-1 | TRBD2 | TGCAGTGCTAGCCGGTCTAGCGGGATCTCCTACAATGAGCAGTTCTTC | CSASRSSGISYNEQFF
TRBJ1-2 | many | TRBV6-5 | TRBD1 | TGTGCCAGCTGCCCCAGGCCAGGGGGATATGGCTACACCTTC | CASCPRPGGYGYTF
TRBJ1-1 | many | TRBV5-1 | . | TGCGCCAGCAGCTTCGGACAGTGGGGCACTGAAGCTTTCTTT | CASSFGQWGTEAFF
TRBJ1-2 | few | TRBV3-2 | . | TGTGCCAGCAGCCAAGATTGGACCTATGGCTACACCTTC | CASSQDWTYGYTF
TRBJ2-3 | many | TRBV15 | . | TGTGCCACCAGCAGAGATCACGGTAGTGTGGGCACAGATACGCAGTATTTT | CATSRDHGSVGTDTQYF
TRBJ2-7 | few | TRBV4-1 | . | TGCGCCAGCAGCCAAGAGGGGGCCACACCCTACGAGCAGTACTTC | CASSQEGATPYEQYF
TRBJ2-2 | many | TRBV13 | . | TGTGCCAGCAGCTTAATGGGGGACCTCCCCGGGGAGCTGTTTTTT | CASSLMGDLPGELFF
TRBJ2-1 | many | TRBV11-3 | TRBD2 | TGTGCCAGCAGCTCCATCGGGAGGGCCTCCGGCAATGAGCAGTTCTTC | CASSSIGRASGNEQFF
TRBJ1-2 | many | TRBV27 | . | TGTGCCAGCAGTCACGGACAAGACTATGGCTACACCTTC | CASSHGQDYGYTF
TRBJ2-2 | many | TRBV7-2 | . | TGTGCCAGCAGGAAAAGGGCCTCATCCGCGAACACCGGGGAGCTGTTTTTT | CASRKRASSANTGELFF
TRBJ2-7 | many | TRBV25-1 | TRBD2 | TGTGCCAGCAGTGTTCGACCGGGACTAGCGGGCTCCTACGAGCAGTACTTC | CASSVRPGLAGSYEQYF
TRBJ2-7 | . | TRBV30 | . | TGTGCCTGGAGTGGTGGACTGGGCACCTACGAGCAGTACTTC | CAWSGGLGTYEQYF
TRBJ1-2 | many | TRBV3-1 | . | TGTGCCAGCAGCCGGACATCCTCCGAGGGCTACACCTTC | CASSRTSSEGYTF
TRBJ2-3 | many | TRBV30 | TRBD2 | TGTGCCTGGAGGCTAGCGGGGGGAACAGATACGCAGTATTTT | CAWRLAGGTDTQYF
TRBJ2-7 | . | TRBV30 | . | TGTGCCTGGAGTGTACTCCCGGGCTACGAGCAGTACTTC | CAWSVLPGYEQYF
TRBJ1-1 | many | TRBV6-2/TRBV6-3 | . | TGTGCCAGCAGTTACGAGCGGAATGAAGCTTTCTTT | CASSYERNEAFF
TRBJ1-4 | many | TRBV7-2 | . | TGTGCCAGCAGCTTAGTCACGGCTAATGAAAAACTGTTTTTT | CASSLVTANEKLFF
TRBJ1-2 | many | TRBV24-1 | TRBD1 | TGTGCCACCAGTGAACGGGACAGGGTTTATGGCTACACCTTC | CATSERDRVYGYTF
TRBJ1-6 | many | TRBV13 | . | TGTGCCAGCAGATTGGGACCTCGAAGGAATTCACCCCTCCACTTT | CASRLGPRRNSPLHF
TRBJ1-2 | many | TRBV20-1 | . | TGCAGTGCTAGTAAAGGGGACTATGGCTACACCTTC | CSASKGDYGYTF
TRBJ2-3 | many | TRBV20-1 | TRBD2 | TGCAGTGCTAGGCCCCCAGCGGGGGGGCCGGTTACGCAGTATTTT | CSARPPAGGPVTQYF
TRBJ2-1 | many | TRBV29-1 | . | TGCAGCGGGACCCCGGGACTCCATAACAATGAGCAGTTCTTC | CSGTPGLHNNEQFF
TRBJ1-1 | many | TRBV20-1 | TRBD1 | TGCAGTGCGCCTATTACGGGACAGGGGCGAGCTTTCTTT | CSAPITGQGRAFF
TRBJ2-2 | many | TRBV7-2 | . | TGTGCCAGCAGCCAGACCCGGAGGGGAGAGGACACCGGGGAGCTGTTTTTT | CASSQTRRGEDTGELFF
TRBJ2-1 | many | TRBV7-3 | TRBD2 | TGTGCCAGCAGCTCCGGCTGGGGGGGCAATGAGCAGTTCTTC | CASSSGWGGNEQFF
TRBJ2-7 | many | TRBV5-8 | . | TGTGCCAGCAGCTTGACGGGGGTTCCCTACGAGCAGTACTTC | CASSLTGVPYEQYF
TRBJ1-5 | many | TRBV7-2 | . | TGTGCCAGCAGCTCCCAGACGGTAAATCAGCCCCAGCATTTT | CASSSQTVNQPQHF
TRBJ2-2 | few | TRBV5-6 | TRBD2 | TGTGCCAGCAGCTTGACGTCTAGCGGAACCGGGGAGCTGTTTTTT | CASSLTSSGTGELFF
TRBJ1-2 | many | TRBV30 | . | TGTGCCTGGAGTGTATTCCAAACCTATGGCTACACCTTC | CAWSVFQTYGYTF
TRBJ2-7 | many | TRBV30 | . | TGTGCCTGGAGTGTACAAGGAAACGAGCAGTACTTC | CAWSVQGNEQYF
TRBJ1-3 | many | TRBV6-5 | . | TGTGCCAGCCGCCGGGACACCTTCGCGTCTGGAAACACCATATATTTT | CASRRDTFASGNTIYF
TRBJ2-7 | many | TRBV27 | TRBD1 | TGTGCCAGCAGTTTATCCGGGACAGGGGCACTAGGGCAGTACTTC | CASSLSGTGALGQYF
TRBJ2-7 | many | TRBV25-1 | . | TGTGCCAGCAGTGACCCTACACCCGACAGCTCCTACGAGCAGTACTTC | CASSDPTPDSSYEQYF
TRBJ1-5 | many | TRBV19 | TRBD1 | TGTGCCAGTAGTGAAGGGACAGGGAATCAGCCCCAGCATTTT | CASSEGTGNQPQHF
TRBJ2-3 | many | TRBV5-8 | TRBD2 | TGTGCCAGCAGGTTCGGAGCGGGGGGGTCAGATACGCAGTATTTT | CASRFGAGGSDTQYF
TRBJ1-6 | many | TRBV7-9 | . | TGTGCCAGCACCCAAGGGACCTTCTCCTATAATTCACCCCTCCACTTT | CASTQGTFSYNSPLHF
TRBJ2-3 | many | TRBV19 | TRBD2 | TGTGCCAGTAGTATAGCGAGCGGGGGGGCTCGTAGCACAGATACGCAGTATTTT | CASSIASGGARSTDTQYF
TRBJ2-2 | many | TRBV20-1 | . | TGCAGTGCCCCGACGGGGGGCGGGGCCGGGGAGCTGTTTTTT | CSAPTGGGAGELFF
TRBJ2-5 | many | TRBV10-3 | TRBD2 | TGTGCCATCAGTGAGTCGACGGCTAGCGGGGGGCGATGGGAGACCCAGTACTTC | CAISESTASGGRWETQYF
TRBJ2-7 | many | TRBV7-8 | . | TGTGCCAGCAGGGCCATGGCCTCCTACGAGCAGTACTTC | CASRAMASYEQYF
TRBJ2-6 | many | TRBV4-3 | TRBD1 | TGCGCCAGCAGCCAACATGGACAGGGGGCCTATCGGACTGGGGCCAACGTCCTGACTTTC | CASSQHGQGAYRTGANVLTF
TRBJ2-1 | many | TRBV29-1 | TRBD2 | TGCAGCGTCCCGACTAGCGGGAGGGGGGATGAGCAGTTCTTC | CSVPTSGRGDEQFF
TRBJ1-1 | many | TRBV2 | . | TGTGCCAGCAGTGTGGAGGAGAACACTGAAGCTTTCTTT | CASSVEENTEAFF
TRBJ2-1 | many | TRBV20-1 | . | TGCAGTGCGTGGGGAGATGAGCAGTTCTTC | CSAWGDEQFF
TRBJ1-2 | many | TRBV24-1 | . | TGTGCCACCAGTGATCCGGGACGCCTGAACTATGGCTACACCTTC | CATSDPGRLNYGYTF
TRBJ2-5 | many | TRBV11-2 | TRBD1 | TGTGCCAGCAGGTCTATCAGGGGGCCGGAGACCCAGTACTTC | CASRSIRGPETQYF
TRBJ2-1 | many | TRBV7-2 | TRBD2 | TGTGCCAGCACCTTACCGGGACTAGGCTACAATGAGCAGTTCTTC | CASTLPGLGYNEQFF
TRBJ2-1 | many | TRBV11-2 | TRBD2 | TGTGCCAGCAGCCCGCATCCGGGGGGGGACAATGAGCAGTTCTTC | CASSPHPGGDNEQFF
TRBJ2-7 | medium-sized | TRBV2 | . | TGTGCCAGTAAAGTCACAGGGGAGCAGTACTTC | CASKVTGEQYF
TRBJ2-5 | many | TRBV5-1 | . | TGCGCCAGCAGCGAGATTGGCGAGACCCAGTACTTC | CASSEIGETQYF
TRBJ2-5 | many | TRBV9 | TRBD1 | TGTGCCAGCAGCGCGGGGACAGGGAGGACCCAGTACTTC | CASSAGTGRTQYF
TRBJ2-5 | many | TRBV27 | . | TGTGCCAGCAACAGGTGGGGGGCCGGTGAGACCCAGTACTTC | CASNRWGAGETQYF
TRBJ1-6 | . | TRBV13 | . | TGTGCCAGCAGCTTAGGCCCCCCCCGGCTCCCCTTGGGTTCACCCCTCCACTTT | CASSLGPPRLPLGSPLHF